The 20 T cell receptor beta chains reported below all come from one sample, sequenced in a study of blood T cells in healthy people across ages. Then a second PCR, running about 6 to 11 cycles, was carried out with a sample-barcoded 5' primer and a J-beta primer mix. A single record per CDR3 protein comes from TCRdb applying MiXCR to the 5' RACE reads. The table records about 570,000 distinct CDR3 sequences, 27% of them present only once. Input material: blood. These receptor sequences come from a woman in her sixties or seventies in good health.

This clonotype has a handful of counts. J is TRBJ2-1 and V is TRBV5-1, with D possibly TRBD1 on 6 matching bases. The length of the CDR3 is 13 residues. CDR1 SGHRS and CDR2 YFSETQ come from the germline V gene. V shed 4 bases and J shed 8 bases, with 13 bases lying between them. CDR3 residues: CASSAWGQDEQFF. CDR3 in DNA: TGCGCCAGCAGCGCCTGGGGGCAGGATGAGCAGTTCTTC.

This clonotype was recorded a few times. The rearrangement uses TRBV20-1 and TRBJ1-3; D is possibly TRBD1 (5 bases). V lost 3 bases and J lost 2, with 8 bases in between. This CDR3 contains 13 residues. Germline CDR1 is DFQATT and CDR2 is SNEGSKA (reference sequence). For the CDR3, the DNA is TGCAGTGCTAGTAGGGGAGCTGGAAACACCATATATTTT. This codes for CSASRGAGNTIYF.

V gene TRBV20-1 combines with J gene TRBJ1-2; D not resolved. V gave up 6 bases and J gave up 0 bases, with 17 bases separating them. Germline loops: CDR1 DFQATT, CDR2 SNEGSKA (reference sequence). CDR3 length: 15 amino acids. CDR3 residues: CSASAPGKANYGYTF. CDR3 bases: TGCAGTGCCTCAGCCCCAGGAAAAGCTAACTATGGCTACACCTTC.

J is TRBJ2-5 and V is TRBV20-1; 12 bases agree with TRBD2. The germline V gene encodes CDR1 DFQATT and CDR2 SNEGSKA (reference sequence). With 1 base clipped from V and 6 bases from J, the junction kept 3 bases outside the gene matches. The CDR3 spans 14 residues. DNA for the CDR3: TGCAGTGCTAGAGCCCTAGCGGGGGGGCAGACCCAGTACTTC. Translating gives CSARALAGGQTQYF.

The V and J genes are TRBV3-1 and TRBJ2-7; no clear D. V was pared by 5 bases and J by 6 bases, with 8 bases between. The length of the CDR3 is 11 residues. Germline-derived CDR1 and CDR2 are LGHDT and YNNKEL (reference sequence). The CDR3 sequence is CASSVGFEQYF. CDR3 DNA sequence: TGTGCCAGCAGCGTAGGATTCGAGCAGTACTTC.

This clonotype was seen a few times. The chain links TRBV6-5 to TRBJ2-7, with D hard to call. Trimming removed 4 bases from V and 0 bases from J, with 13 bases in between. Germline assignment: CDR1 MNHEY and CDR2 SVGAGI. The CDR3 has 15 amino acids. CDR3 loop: CASSWSAVNSYEQYF. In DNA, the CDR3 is TGTGCCAGCAGTTGGTCGGCAGTCAACTCCTACGAGCAGTACTTC.

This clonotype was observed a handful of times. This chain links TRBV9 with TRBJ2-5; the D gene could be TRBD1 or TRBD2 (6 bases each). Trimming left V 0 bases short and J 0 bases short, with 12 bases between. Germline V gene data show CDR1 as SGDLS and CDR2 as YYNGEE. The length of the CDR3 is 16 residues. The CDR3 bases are TGTGCCAGCAGCGTAGCCGGGGGCTCGGACCAAGAGACCCAGTACTTC. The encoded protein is CASSVAGGSDQETQYF.

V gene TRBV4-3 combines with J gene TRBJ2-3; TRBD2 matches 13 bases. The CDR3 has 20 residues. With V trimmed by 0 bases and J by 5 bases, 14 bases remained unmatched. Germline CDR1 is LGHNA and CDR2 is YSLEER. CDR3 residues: CASSQDRGRTSGGHLDTQYF. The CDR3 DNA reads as TGCGCCAGCAGCCAAGATCGGGGTAGGACTAGCGGGGGCCACCTAGATACGCAGTATTTT.

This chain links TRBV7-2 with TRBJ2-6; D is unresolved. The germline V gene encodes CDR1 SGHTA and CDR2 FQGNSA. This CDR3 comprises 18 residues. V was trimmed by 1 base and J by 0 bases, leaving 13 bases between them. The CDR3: CASSLGDYRSSGANVLTF. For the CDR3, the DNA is TGTGCCAGCAGCTTAGGGGATTACCGATCCTCTGGGGCCAACGTCCTGACTTTC.

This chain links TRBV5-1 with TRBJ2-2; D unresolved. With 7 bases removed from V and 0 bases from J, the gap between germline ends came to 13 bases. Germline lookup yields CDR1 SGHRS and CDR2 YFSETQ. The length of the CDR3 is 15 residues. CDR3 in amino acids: CASCPRATNTGELFF. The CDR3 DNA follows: TGCGCCAGCTGCCCCCGAGCGACGAACACCGGGGAGCTGTTTTTT.

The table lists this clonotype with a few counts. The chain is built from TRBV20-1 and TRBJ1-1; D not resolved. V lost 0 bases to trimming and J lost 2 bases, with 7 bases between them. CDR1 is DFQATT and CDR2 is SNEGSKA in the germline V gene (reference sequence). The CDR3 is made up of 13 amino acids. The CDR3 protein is CSAREQINTEAFF. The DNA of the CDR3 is TGCAGTGCTAGAGAACAGATTAACACTGAAGCTTTCTTT.

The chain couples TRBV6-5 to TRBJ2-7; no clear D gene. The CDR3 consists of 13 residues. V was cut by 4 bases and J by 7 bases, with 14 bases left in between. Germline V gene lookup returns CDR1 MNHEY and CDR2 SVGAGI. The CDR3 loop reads CASSFNHGEEQYF. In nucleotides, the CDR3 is TGTGCCAGCAGTTTTAATCATGGGGAAGAGCAGTACTTC.

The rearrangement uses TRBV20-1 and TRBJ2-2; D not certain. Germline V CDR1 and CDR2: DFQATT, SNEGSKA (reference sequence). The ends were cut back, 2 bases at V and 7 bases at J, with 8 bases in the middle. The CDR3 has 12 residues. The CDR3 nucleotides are TGCAGTGCTAGACATCAGGTCGGGGAGCTGTTTTTT. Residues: CSARHQVGELFF.

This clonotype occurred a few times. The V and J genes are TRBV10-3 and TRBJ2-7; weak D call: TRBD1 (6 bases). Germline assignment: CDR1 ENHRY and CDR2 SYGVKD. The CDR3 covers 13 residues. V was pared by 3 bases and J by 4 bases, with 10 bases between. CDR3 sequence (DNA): TGTGCCATCAGTGAAAACAGGGCTTACGAGCAGTACTTC. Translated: CAISENRAYEQYF.

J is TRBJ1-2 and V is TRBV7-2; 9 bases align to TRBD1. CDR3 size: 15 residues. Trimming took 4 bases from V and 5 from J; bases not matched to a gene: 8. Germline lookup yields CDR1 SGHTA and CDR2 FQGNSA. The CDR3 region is CASSSPPGTGYGYTF. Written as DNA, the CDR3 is TGTGCCAGCAGCTCACCCCCTGGGACAGGGTATGGCTACACCTTC.

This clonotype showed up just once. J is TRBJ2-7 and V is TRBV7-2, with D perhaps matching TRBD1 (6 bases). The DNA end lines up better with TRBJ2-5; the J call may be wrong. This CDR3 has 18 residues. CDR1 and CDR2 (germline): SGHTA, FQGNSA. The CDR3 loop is CASSLSPPVGGAGETQYF. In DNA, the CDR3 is TGTGCCAGCAGCTTAAGCCCCCCTGTAGGGGGTGCGGGAGAGACCCAGTACTTC.

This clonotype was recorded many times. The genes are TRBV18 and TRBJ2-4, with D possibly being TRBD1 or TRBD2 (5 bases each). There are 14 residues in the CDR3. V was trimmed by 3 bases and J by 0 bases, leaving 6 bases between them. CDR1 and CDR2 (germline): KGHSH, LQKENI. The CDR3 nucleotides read TGTGCCAGCTCACCGGGGGTAGCCAAAAACATTCAGTACTTC. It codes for CASSPGVAKNIQYF.

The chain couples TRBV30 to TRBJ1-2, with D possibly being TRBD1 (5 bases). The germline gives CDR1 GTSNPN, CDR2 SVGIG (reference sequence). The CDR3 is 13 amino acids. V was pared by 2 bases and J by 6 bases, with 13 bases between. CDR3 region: CAWSSGFQDGYTF. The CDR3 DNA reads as TGTGCCTGGAGTTCAGGGTTCCAAGATGGCTACACCTTC.

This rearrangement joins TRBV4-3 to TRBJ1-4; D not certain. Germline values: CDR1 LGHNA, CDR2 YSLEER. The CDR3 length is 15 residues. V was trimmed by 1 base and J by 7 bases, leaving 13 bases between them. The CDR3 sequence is CASSQGSRVGEKLFF. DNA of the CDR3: TGCGCCAGCAGCCAAGGTTCGAGGGTTGGTGAAAAACTGTTTTTT.

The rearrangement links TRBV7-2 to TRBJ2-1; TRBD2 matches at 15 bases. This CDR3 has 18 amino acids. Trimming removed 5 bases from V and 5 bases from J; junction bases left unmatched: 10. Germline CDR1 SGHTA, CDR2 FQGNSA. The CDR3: CASSRSGTSGGPHNEQFF. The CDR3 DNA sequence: TGTGCCAGCAGCAGATCCGGGACTAGCGGGGGGCCCCACAATGAGCAGTTCTTC.